The next 13 T cell receptor beta chains were all read from a single sample in a study of blood T cell repertoires in COVID-19. The data were produced by immunoSEQ multiplex PCR, yet TCRdb's version contains in-frame clones alone and is incomplete. The table has around 310,000 clones, nearly 90% seen once; the top ten hold more than 9%. The sequenced sample was PBMCs or T cells enriched from blood (not recorded which). The receptor source for this set is a woman in her thirties who had recovered from COVID-19.

This clone showed up just once. V usage is TRBV19 and J usage is TRBJ1-1; tentatively, D is TRBD1 (5 bases). The V and J ends lost 6 bases and 4 bases respectively, with 18 bases between them. This CDR3 contains 15 residues. Germline V gene data show CDR1 as LNHDA and CDR2 as SQIVND (reference sequence). Written as DNA, the CDR3 is TGTGCCAGTAGATCGAAGAGGGACTTAAGCACTGAAGCTTTCTTT. Translating it yields CASRSKRDLSTEAFF.

The chain has TRBV7-2 and TRBJ2-1; 9 positions agree with TRBD2. The germline V gene encodes CDR1 SGHTA and CDR2 FQGNSA. There are 15 residues in the CDR3. The V gene end was trimmed by 5 bases and the J gene end by 9 bases; junction bases not matched to a gene: 11. DNA of the CDR3: TGTGCCAGCAGCGGACGGGGACTAGCTAACGGTGAGCAGTTCTTC. Its protein product is CASSGRGLANGEQFF.

The chain joins TRBV7-8 to TRBJ1-1; weak D call: TRBD1 (5 bases). This CDR3 region has 11 residues. Germline V gene lookup returns CDR1 SGHVS and CDR2 FQNEAQ. V was cut by 5 bases and J by 10 bases, with 11 bases left in between. In DNA form, the CDR3 reads TGTGCCAGCAGCGCCGGGAGGGGAGCTTTCTTT. Protein sequence: CASSAGRGAFF. Full variable domain (remainder filled in from reference TRBV7-8 and TRBJ1-1): GAGVSQSPRYKVAKRGQDVALRCDPISGHVSLFWYQQALGQGPEFLTYFQNEAQLDKSGLPSDRFFAERPEGSVSTLKIQRTQQEDSAVYLCASSAGRGAFFGQGTRLTVV.

This chain joins TRBV9 and TRBJ1-3, with D hard to call. V was clipped by 3 bases and J by 0 bases, with 7 bases between them. Germline loops: CDR1 SGDLS, CDR2 YYNGEE. CDR3 size: 14 residues. CDR3 residues: CASSGASSGNTIYF. The DNA of the CDR3 is TGTGCCAGCAGCGGGGCGAGCTCTGGAAACACCATATATTTT.

V usage is TRBV19 and J usage is TRBJ1-4; 7 bases are shared with TRBD1. The ends lost 6 bases at V and 8 bases at J; junction bases unmatched: 6. The V gene's germline CDR1 is LNHDA and CDR2 SQIVND (reference sequence). This CDR3 contains 13 residues. DNA of the CDR3: TGTGCCAGTAGGTCGACAGGGTACGAAAAACTGTTTTTT. Protein: CASRSTGYEKLFF. Supplemented by reference TRBV19 and TRBJ1-4, the full variable domain reads DGGITQSPKYLFRKEGQNVTLSCEQNLNHDAMYWYRQDPGQGLRLIYYSQIVNDFQKGDIAEGYSVSREKKESFPLTVTSAQKNPTAFYLCASRSTGYEKLFFGSGTQLSVL.

The CDR3 coding sequence is TGTGCCAGCAGCGTCCAGACCCAGGACACTGAAGCTTTCTTT. This gives the protein CASSVQTQDTEAFF. The rearrangement uses TRBV9 and TRBJ1-1; D remains unclear. This CDR3 comprises 14 residues. Trimming stripped 2 bases from V and 3 bases from J, with 11 bases between. Per germline, CDR1 SGDLS and CDR2 YYNGEE.

The V call is TRBV6-1, the J call TRBJ2-1; 9 nucleotides agree with TRBD2. The CDR3 is 17 residues long. Trimming removed 1 base from V and 0 bases from J; junction bases left unmatched: 4. In germline, CDR1 is MNHNS, CDR2 SASEGT. The chain's CDR3 is CASSEGLAGSSYNEQFF. In nucleotides, the CDR3 is TGTGCCAGCAGTGAAGGCCTAGCGGGGAGCTCCTACAATGAGCAGTTCTTC.

The chain combines TRBV30 with TRBJ1-1, with TRBD1 identical over 7 bases. This CDR3 region has 14 residues. J was trimmed by 8 bases and V by 4 bases; bases with no gene match: 13. The V gene's germline CDR1 is GTSNPN and CDR2 SVGIG (reference sequence). CDR3 bases: TGTGCCTGGACGCGTCTGAGGGACAGACCCGAAGCTTTCTTT. Protein: CAWTRLRDRPEAFF. Supplemented by reference TRBV30 and TRBJ1-1, the full variable domain reads SQTIHQWPATLVQPVGSPLSLECTVEGTSNPNLYWYRQAAGRGLQLLFYSVGIGQISSEVPQNLSASRPQDRQFILSSKKLLLSDSGFYLCAWTRLRDRPEAFFGQGTRLTVV.

The CDR3 here is CATSPADVASSGNTIYF. In DNA, the CDR3 is TGTGCCACCTCCCCTGCTGATGTCGCGAGCTCTGGAAACACCATATATTTT. V gene TRBV10-3 combines with J gene TRBJ1-3; D is undetermined. The CDR3 loop spans 17 amino acids. V was pared by 10 bases and J by 0 bases, with 22 bases between. Germline CDR1 ENHRY, CDR2 SYGVKD.

The chain joins TRBV28 to TRBJ2-7; 11 bases fit TRBD1. The CDR3 contains 14 residues. V was clipped by 6 bases and J by 5 bases; unmatched bases: 6. Looked up from germline, CDR1 is MDHEN and CDR2 is SYDVKM. The CDR3 protein is CASSTGQGAHEQYF. Written as DNA, the CDR3 is TGTGCCAGCAGCACCGGACAGGGGGCCCACGAGCAGTACTTC.

This chain joins TRBV7-8 and TRBJ1-2; 7 bases are shared with TRBD1. The germline V gene has CDR1 SGHVS and CDR2 FQNEAQ. V lost 1 base to trimming and J lost 4 bases; unmatched junction nucleotides: 6. This CDR3 region has 15 residues. The CDR3 sequence: CASSLVGGQSYGYTF. CDR3 sequence (DNA): TGTGCCAGCAGCTTAGTAGGGGGCCAGAGCTATGGCTACACCTTC. Full variable domain (outside the CDR3, taken from reference TRBV7-8 and TRBJ1-2): GAGVSQSPRYKVAKRGQDVALRCDPISGHVSLFWYQQALGQGPEFLTYFQNEAQLDKSGLPSDRFFAERPEGSVSTLKIQRTQQEDSAVYLCASSLVGGQSYGYTFGSGTRLTVV.

The rearrangement joins TRBV28 to TRBJ1-2; D is undetermined. V lost 7 bases and J lost 1, with 13 bases in between. Germline CDR1 is MDHEN and CDR2 is SYDVKM. This CDR3 region has 14 residues. The CDR3 DNA is TGTGCCAGCAAGGAGGAAGATAGTAACTATGGCTACACCTTC. It encodes CASKEEDSNYGYTF.

This chain connects TRBV12-3 or TRBV12-4 to TRBJ1-2; 7 nucleotides agree with TRBD1. CDR3 length: 13 amino acids. The V gene end was trimmed by 3 bases and the J gene end by 4 bases; junction bases not matched to a gene: 2. CDR3 amino acids: CASSLGQFYGYTF. As DNA, the CDR3 is TGTGCCAGCAGTTTGGGACAGTTCTATGGCTACACCTTC.